These T cell receptor beta chains were read from a single sample in a study of cytomegalovirus exposure and HLA in healthy donors. The repertoire was sequenced with immunoSEQ multiplex PCR; TCRdb's copy has only in-frame clones and lacks some. The data show 100,000 to 150,000 clones, around 81% seen once. Sequenced: PBMCs. The receptors come from a woman aged 50 to 65 in good health and CMV-seronegative. CDR3s leave out the opening cysteine and the closing phenylalanine or tryptophan. The D gene is left open where the match is weak. For some rows the clone size is stated as once, few or many, or as a class when expanded; others skip it.

v_call	d_call	clone_size	j_call	cdr3_aa
TRBV9	NA	NA	NA	ASSVDGGSSYEQY
TRBV7-3	NA	NA	TRBJ2-2	ASSFNVGVSGELF
TRBV28	NA	few	TRBJ2-6	ASSLRRSGANVLT
TRBV6-1	TRBD1	few	TRBJ1-1	ASRDRSNTEAF
TRBV4-3	TRBD2	NA	TRBJ2-6	ASSQVAGLAGQGGANVLT
TRBV28	TRBD2	NA	TRBJ2-7	ASSTPGLAGVLYEQY
TRBV5-1	TRBD1	NA	TRBJ1-4	ASSSPGQGEKLF
TRBV7-9	TRBD1	NA	TRBJ1-2	ASSLPQGAYYGYT
TRBV30	TRBD1	once	TRBJ1-2	AWTPDRVYGYT
TRBV7-9	TRBD1	once	TRBJ1-2	ASSLDPGQGHYGYT
TRBV19	NA	NA	TRBJ2-6	ASSIFEGAGANVLT
TRBV5-1	TRBD1	NA	TRBJ1-5	ASSFSAGGNQPQN
TRBV18	TRBD2	NA	TRBJ2-5	ASSPRTSQETQY
TRBV27	NA	NA	TRBJ2-1	ASSLWAGSDNEQF
TRBV5-1	NA	once	TRBJ2-7	ASTGQYYEQY
TRBV7-3	TRBD2	NA	TRBJ2-3	ASSWGLDTDTQY
TRBV5-1	NA	NA	TRBJ2-5	ASRREKETQY
TRBV6-5	TRBD1	NA	TRBJ2-3	ASRRTGDTDTQY
TRBV6-6	NA	NA	TRBJ2-1	ASSYFGGSSDEQF
TRBV5-1	TRBD1	NA	TRBJ2-4	ASSTQTGTKNIQY
TRBV25-1	TRBD1	NA	TRBJ1-1	ASSGQGANTEAF
TRBV4-3	NA	NA	TRBJ2-2	ASSQDPLFYGNTGELF
TRBV5-1	NA	NA	TRBJ2-6	ASTSQGGWASGANVLT